Listed below are T cell receptor beta chains from one sample, sequenced in a study of cytomegalovirus exposure and HLA in healthy donors. Clones were sequenced by immunoSEQ multiplex PCR, and TCRdb holds only the in-frame ones, with some missing. The sample holds about 140,000 clones. The material sequenced was PBMCs. The receptors were sampled from a woman in her late teens or twenties in good health and CMV-seronegative. Each CDR3 is given with its conserved first and last residue. The order of the fields is V gene, D gene, J gene, CDR3 protein, CDR3 DNA. D genes are given only for firm matches.

TRBV19	TRBD1	TRBJ1-1	CASTPQGVLTEAFF	TGTGCCAGCACACCTCAGGGGGTGTTAACTGAAGCTTTCTTT
TRBV7-2	-	TRBJ1-2	CASSSGEIYGYTF	TGTGCCAGCAGCTCAGGGGAAATCTATGGCTACACCTTC
TRBV6-1	-	TRBJ1-6	CASMTDNSPLHF	TGTGCCAGCATGACAGATAATTCACCCCTCCACTTT
TRBV19	-	TRBJ2-3	CASSTRGTDTQYF	TGTGCCAGTAGTACACGGGGCACAGATACGCAGTATTTT
TRBV6-6	-	TRBJ2-2	CASSYLTGATGELFF	TGTGCCAGCAGTTACCTGACAGGTGCCACCGGGGAGCTGTTTTTT
TRBV19	TRBD2	TRBJ2-2	CASSPGLADGTGELFF	TGTGCCAGTAGCCCTGGACTAGCGGATGGGACCGGGGAGCTGTTTTTT
TRBV4-1	TRBD2	TRBJ2-1	CASSRTLAGVNEQFF	TGCGCCAGCAGCCGAACGCTAGCGGGAGTCAATGAGCAGTTCTTC
TRBV21-1	-	TRBJ1-1	CASSKVHLGQRNTEAFF	TGTGCCAGCAGCAAAGTCCACCTTGGACAGAGGAACACTGAAGCTTTCTTT
TRBV5-4	TRBD2	TRBJ2-3	CASSQSSGLSTDTQYF	TGTGCCAGCAGCCAAAGCTCGGGACTAAGCACAGATACGCAGTATTTT
TRBV11-2	-	TRBJ2-7	CASSLVQGSSYEQYF	TGTGCCAGCAGCTTAGTTCAGGGTAGCTCCTACGAGCAGTACTTC
TRBV5-5	-	TRBJ2-2	CASSLGAEELFF	TGTGCCAGCAGCTTAGGGGCCGAGGAGCTGTTTTTT
TRBV7-2	TRBD1	TRBJ1-6	CASSLRQGARNSPLHF	TGTGCCAGCAGCTTAAGACAGGGGGCTAGGAATTCACCCCTCCACTTT
TRBV30	-	TRBJ1-1	CAGWGGSDHDTEAFF	TGTGCCGGTTGGGGGGGGTCAGATCACGACACTGAAGCTTTCTTT
TRBV4-2	TRBD2	TRBJ2-3	CASSQDLTSGSDTQYF	TGTGCCAGCAGCCAAGATCTCACTAGCGGATCAGATACGCAGTATTTT
TRBV27	TRBD1	TRBJ1-6	CASKAGTEDSPLHF	TGTGCCAGCAAAGCTGGGACAGAAGATTCACCCCTCCACTTT
TRBV29-1	-	TRBJ2-1	CSVGWEYYNEQFF	TGCAGCGTTGGATGGGAGTACTACAATGAGCAGTTCTTC
TRBV5-4	TRBD2	TRBJ2-5	CASSSTSGRQETQYF	TGTGCCAGCAGCTCGACTAGCGGGCGTCAAGAGACCCAGTACTTC
TRBV5-1	TRBD1	TRBJ2-3	CASSLDRGDTDTQYF	TGCGCCAGCAGCTTGGACAGGGGGGACACAGATACGCAGTATTTT
TRBV18	-	TRBJ1-1	CASSPGLRTEAFF	TGTGCCAGCTCCCCCGGACTGCGCACTGAAGCTTTCTTT
TRBV27	-	TRBJ1-1	CASSASGARAFF	TGTGCCAGCAGTGCTAGCGGGGCGCGGGCTTTCTTT
TRBV7-2	TRBD2	TRBJ2-5	CASSLELAGDGETQYF	TGTGCCAGCAGCTTAGAACTAGCGGGAGACGGGGAGACCCAGTACTTC
TRBV5-1	-	TRBJ2-3	CASSLAVRLPDTQYF	TGCGCCAGCAGCTTGGCTGTTAGATTGCCAGATACGCAGTATTTT
TRBV19	-	TRBJ1-5	CASSIRASGQTRNQPQHF	TGTGCCAGTAGTATCCGAGCGAGCGGGCAGACAAGGAATCAGCCCCAGCATTTT
TRBV15	TRBD1	TRBJ2-2	CATSSRRDRDTGELFF	TGTGCCACCAGCAGCCGTCGGGACAGGGACACCGGGGAGCTGTTTTTT
TRBV5-1	-	TRBJ2-1	CASSGGGSGGWNEQFF	TGCGCCAGCAGCGGCGGGGGCTCGGGTGGCTGGAATGAGCAGTTCTTC
TRBV13	TRBD2	TRBJ2-3	CASSLVLAGGTDTQYF	TGTGCCAGCAGCTTAGTGCTAGCGGGAGGTACAGATACGCAGTATTTT
TRBV7-2	-	TRBJ2-5	CASSLPGGPTTQETQYF	TGTGCCAGCAGCCTCCCCGGCGGGCCCACCACACAAGAGACCCAGTACTTC
TRBV7-8	TRBD1	TRBJ1-1	CASSLWDRMNTEAFF	TGTGCCAGCAGCTTATGGGACAGGATGAACACTGAAGCTTTCTTT
TRBV2	-	TRBJ1-5	CASSDRDSNQPQHF	TGTGCCAGCAGTGATCGGGATAGCAATCAGCCCCAGCATTTT
TRBV4-2	TRBD1	TRBJ1-1	CASSQSTGMNTEAFF	TGTGCCAGCAGCCAATCGACAGGGATGAACACTGAAGCTTTCTTT
TRBV7-2	TRBD2	TRBJ2-1	CASSLSATSGYQQFF	TGTGCCAGCAGCTTATCTGCGACTAGCGGGTATCAGCAGTTCTTC
TRBV5-1	TRBD2	TRBJ2-2	CASSFRRAGAGELFF	TGCGCCAGCAGCTTTCGCAGAGCGGGAGCCGGGGAGCTGTTTTTT
TRBV11-3	-	TRBJ2-5	CASSYSSRLWETQYF	TGTGCCAGCAGCTACTCCTCCCGATTATGGGAGACCCAGTACTTC
TRBV15	-	TRBJ1-1	CATSSGALSTEAFF	TGTGCCACCAGCAGTGGGGCTTTGAGCACTGAAGCTTTCTTT
TRBV6-5	-	TRBJ1-1	CASSYREHTEAFF	TGTGCCAGCAGTTACAGGGAGCACACTGAAGCTTTCTTT
TRBV4-1	TRBD1	TRBJ2-7	CASSQGRGQIYEQYF	TGCGCCAGCAGCCAAGGCAGGGGACAGATCTACGAGCAGTACTTC
TRBV5-1	-	TRBJ1-2	CASRGGLRGYTF	TGCGCCAGCAGAGGAGGGCTTCGTGGCTACACCTTC
TRBV7-7	-	TRBJ2-5	CASSPLGETQYF	TGTGCCAGCAGCCCTCTAGGAGAGACCCAGTACTTC
TRBV7-3	TRBD1	TRBJ2-1	CASSSTTGPNEQFF	TGTGCCAGCAGCTCTACGACAGGGCCCAATGAGCAGTTCTTC
TRBV4-2	-	TRBJ1-4	CASRQENRVNEKLFF	TGTGCCAGCAGACAAGAGAACAGGGTTAATGAAAAACTGTTTTTT
TRBV18	TRBD2	TRBJ2-1	CASSRGRAVDEQFF	TGTGCCAGCTCACGCGGGAGGGCCGTTGATGAGCAGTTCTTC
TRBV6-5	-	TRBJ1-1	CASSSTVQGGSFF	TGTGCCAGCAGTTCTACCGTACAGGGTGGGTCTTTCTTT
TRBV13	TRBD2	TRBJ2-3	CASSPTSGSTDTQYF	TGTGCCAGCAGCCCAACTAGCGGAAGCACAGATACGCAGTATTTT
TRBV7-3	-	TRBJ2-2	CASSLTGRTGELFF	TGTGCCAGCAGCTTAACGGGCCGTACCGGGGAGCTGTTTTTT
TRBV29-1	TRBD1	TRBJ1-1	CSVRQGNTEAFF	TGCAGCGTACGACAGGGAAACACTGAAGCTTTCTTT
TRBV30	-	TRBJ1-1	CAWSVGMNTEAFF	TGTGCCTGGAGTGTGGGCATGAACACTGAAGCTTTCTTT
TRBV7-9	-	TRBJ2-1	CASSFPKQGEGSYNEQFF	TGTGCCAGCAGCTTCCCTAAACAGGGAGAGGGCTCCTACAATGAGCAGTTCTTC
TRBV5-1	TRBD2	TRBJ2-6	CASSSTAGGPGANVLTF	TGCGCCAGCAGCTCCACAGCGGGAGGACCTGGGGCCAACGTCCTGACTTTC
TRBV10-2	TRBD2	TRBJ2-1	CASSLPAGGHNEQFF	TGCGCCAGCAGTTTGCCCGCGGGAGGACACAATGAGCAGTTCTTC
TRBV19	-	TRBJ2-7	CASSSNMQDTEQYF	TGTGCCAGTAGTAGTAATATGCAGGACACCGAGCAGTACTTC
TRBV4-2	TRBD2	TRBJ2-7	CASSQREGISYEQYF	TGTGCCAGCAGCCAGAGGGAGGGGATCTCCTACGAGCAGTACTTC
TRBV27	-	TRBJ2-2	CASTRGDGELFF	TGTGCCAGCACCAGGGGGGACGGGGAGCTGTTTTTT
TRBV6-6	TRBD1	TRBJ2-3	CASSPGQGTDTQYF	TGTGCCAGCAGTCCGGGACAGGGGACAGATACGCAGTATTTT
TRBV27	TRBD1	TRBJ1-6	CASKGQGFSPLHF	TGTGCCAGCAAGGGACAGGGCTTCTCACCCCTCCACTTT
TRBV28	TRBD1	TRBJ2-2	CASSMTGGTGELFF	TGTGCCAGCAGTATGACAGGGGGGACCGGGGAGCTGTTTTTT
TRBV29-1	-	TRBJ1-1	CSVEKRGFHTEAFF	TGCAGCGTGGAAAAAAGGGGTTTCCACACTGAAGCTTTCTTT